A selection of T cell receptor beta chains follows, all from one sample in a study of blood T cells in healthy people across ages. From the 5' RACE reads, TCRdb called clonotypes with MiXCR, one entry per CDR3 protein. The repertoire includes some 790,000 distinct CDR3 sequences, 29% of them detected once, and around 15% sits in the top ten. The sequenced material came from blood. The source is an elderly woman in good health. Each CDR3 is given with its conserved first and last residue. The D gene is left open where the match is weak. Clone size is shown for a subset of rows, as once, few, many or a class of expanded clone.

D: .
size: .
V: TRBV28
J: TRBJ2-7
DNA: TGTGCCAGCAGTTTTCGGAGGAGCTCCTACAATGAGCAGTACTTC
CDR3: CASSFRRSSYNEQYF

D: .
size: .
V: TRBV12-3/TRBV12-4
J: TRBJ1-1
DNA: TGTGCCAGCAGTTTATACAGGGAAGCTTTCTTT
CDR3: CASSLYREAFF

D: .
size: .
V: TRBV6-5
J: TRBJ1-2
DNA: TGTGCCAGCAGTTACTCAATCCTGGGAACGACTAAGGACTATGGCTACACCTTC
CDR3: CASSYSILGTTKDYGYTF

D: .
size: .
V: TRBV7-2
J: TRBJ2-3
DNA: TGTGCCAGCAGCTTAGCCGACGGGGGCGGCACAGATACGCAGTATTTT
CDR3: CASSLADGGGTDTQYF

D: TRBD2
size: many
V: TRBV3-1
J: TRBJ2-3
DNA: TGTGCCAGCAGCCCCGGACTAGCGGGGGGGGAGGATACGCAGTATTTT
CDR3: CASSPGLAGGEDTQYF

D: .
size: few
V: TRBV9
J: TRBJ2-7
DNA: TGTGCCAGCAGCGTCAGGCAGAACAATGAGCAGTACTTC
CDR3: CASSVRQNNEQYF

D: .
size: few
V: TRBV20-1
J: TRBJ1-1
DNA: TGCAGTGCTAGTCCCTGGCGGACCAAGGACACTGAAGCTTTCTTT
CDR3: CSASPWRTKDTEAFF

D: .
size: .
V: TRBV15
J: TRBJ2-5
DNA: TGTGCCACCAGCAGAGATCGGGCAGGGACGGAGACCCAGTACTTC
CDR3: CATSRDRAGTETQYF

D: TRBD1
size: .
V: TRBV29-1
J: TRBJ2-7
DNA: TGCAGCGCCGACAGGGGAAGCAACGAGCAGTACTTC
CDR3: CSADRGSNEQYF

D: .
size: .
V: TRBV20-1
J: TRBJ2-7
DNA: TGCAGTGCCGAGAGGAGCTCCTACAATGAGCAGTACTTC
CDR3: CSAERSSYNEQYF

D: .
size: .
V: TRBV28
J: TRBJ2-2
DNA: TGTGCCAGCAGTTTCTGGGGCGGGGAGCTGTTTTTT
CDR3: CASSFWGGELFF

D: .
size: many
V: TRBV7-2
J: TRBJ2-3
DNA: TGTGCCAGCAGCTTAGCGGGCTACACCTTGCCAGATACGCAGTATTTT
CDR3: CASSLAGYTLPDTQYF

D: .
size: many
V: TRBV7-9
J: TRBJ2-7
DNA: TGTGCCAGCAGCTTAGTAAGGGGGACACTTAAGGGGTACGAGCAGTACTTC
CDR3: CASSLVRGTLKGYEQYF

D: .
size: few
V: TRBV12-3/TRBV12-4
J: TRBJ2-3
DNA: TGTGCCAGCAGTTTAGGGGAAGGTACAGGAGATACGCAGTATTTT
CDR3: CASSLGEGTGDTQYF

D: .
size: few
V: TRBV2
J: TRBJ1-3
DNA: TGTGCCAGCAGTGAAGTGTCCTCTGGAAACACCATATATTTT
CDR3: CASSEVSSGNTIYF

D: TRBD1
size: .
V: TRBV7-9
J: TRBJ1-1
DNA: TGTGCCAGCAGCCTTCCGGGACAGGGTTTTTCGGAAGCTTTCTTT
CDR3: CASSLPGQGFSEAFF

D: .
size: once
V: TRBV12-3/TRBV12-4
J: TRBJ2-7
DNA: TGTGCCAGCAGTTTTCCGGGGGTCCCCTATATGCAGTACTTC
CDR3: CASSFPGVPYMQYF

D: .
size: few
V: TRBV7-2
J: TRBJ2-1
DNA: TGTGCCAGCAGCCCGCCGCCAGGGGGGGTAGATGAGCAGTTCTTC
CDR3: CASSPPPGGVDEQFF

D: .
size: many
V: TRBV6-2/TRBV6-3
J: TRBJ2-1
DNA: TGTGCCAGCAGCTGGGGGAGCTCCTACAATGAGCAGTTCTTC
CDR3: CASSWGSSYNEQFF

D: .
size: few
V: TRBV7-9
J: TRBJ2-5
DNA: TGTGCCAGCAGCTTAAGAGGGGCAGGGAACAATGAGCAGTACTTC
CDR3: CASSLRGAGNNEQYF

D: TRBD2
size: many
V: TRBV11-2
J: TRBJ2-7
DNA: TGTGCCAGCAGCTTGTTGGTATCCTCGTTGGGACTAGCGGGGGACAGGGGGGAGCAGTACTTC
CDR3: CASSLLVSSLGLAGDRGEQYF

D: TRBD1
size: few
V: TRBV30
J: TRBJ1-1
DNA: TGTGCCTGGAAGGGAAAAGCGGGACAGGGGAACACTGAAGCTTTCTTT
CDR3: CAWKGKAGQGNTEAFF

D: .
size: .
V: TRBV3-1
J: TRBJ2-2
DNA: TGTGCCAGCAGCCAAGAACGGGGGAGCACCGGGGAGCTGTTTTTT
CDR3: CASSQERGSTGELFF

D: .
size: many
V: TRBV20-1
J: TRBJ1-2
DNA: TGCAGTGCCCGTGGTGCGGGGGCTGACTATGGCTACACCTTC
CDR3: CSARGAGADYGYTF

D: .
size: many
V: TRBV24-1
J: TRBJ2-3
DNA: TGTGCCACCAGTTTAGGGAGGAGATCGTTTCCTAGCACAGATACGCAGTATTTT
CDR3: CATSLGRRSFPSTDTQYF

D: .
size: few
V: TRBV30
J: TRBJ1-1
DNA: TGTGCCTGGAGTGTACCGGGGAACACTGAAGCTTTCTTT
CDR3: CAWSVPGNTEAFF

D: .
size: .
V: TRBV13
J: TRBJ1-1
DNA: TGTGCCAGCAGCCGAATCCGCCGAACCAGGGGTGGTACTGAAGCTTTCTTT
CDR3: CASSRIRRTRGGTEAFF

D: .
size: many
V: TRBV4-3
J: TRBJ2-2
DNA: TGCGCCAGCAGCCAAGCCCCAACAAACACCGGGGAGCTGTTTTTT
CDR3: CASSQAPTNTGELFF

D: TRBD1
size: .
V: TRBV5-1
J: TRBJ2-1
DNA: TGCGCCAGCAGCCTCGGACAGGCCTATGAGCAGTTCTTC
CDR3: CASSLGQAYEQFF

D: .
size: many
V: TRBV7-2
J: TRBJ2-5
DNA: TGTGCCAGCAGCTTAGAGACAGCTCAAGAGACCCAGTACTTC
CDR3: CASSLETAQETQYF

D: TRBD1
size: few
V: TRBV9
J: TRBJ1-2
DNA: TGTGCCAGCAGCGTAATAGGGGGCTGGGGCTACACCTTC
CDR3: CASSVIGGWGYTF

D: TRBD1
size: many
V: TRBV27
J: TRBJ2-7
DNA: TGTGCCAGCAGTTCCCGGGACAGGGACCACGAGCAGTACTTC
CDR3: CASSSRDRDHEQYF

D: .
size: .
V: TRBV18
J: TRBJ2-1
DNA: TGTGCCAGCTCACCATCCCCGGTTGATGAGCAGTTCTTC
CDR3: CASSPSPVDEQFF

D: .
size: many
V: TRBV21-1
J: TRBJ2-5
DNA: TGTGCCAGCAGCAAGGGGACTAGCCGTTTCATGGAGACCCAGTACTTC
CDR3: CASSKGTSRFMETQYF

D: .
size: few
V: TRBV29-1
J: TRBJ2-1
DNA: TGCAGCGTTGGGGAGACGCTGGCGGGTGAGCAGTTCTTC
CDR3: CSVGETLAGEQFF

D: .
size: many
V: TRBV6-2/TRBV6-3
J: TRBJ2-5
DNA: TGTGCCAGCAGTTACCGGTTCGATCAAGAGACCCAGTACTTC
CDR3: CASSYRFDQETQYF

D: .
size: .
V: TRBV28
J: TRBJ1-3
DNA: TGTGCCAGCAGTTTAAGTACCGGAAACACCATATATTTT
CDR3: CASSLSTGNTIYF

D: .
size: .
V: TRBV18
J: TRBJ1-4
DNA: TGTGCCAGCTCACGAGGACTGAATAATGAAAAACTGTTTTTT
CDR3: CASSRGLNNEKLFF

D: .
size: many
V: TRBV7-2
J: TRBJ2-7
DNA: TGTGCCAGCAGCCTCCAGAGGATGGGTAGGGGATACAGCTACGAGCAGTACTTC
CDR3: CASSLQRMGRGYSYEQYF

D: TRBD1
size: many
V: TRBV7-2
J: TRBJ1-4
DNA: TGTGCCAGCAGCCCCCGGGACAGGCGAGAAAAACTGTTTTTT
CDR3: CASSPRDRREKLFF

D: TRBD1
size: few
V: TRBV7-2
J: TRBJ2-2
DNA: TGTGCCAGCAGCTCCACGCAGGGGGCTATCGGGGAGCTGTTTTTT
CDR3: CASSSTQGAIGELFF

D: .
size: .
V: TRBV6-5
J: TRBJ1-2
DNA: TGTGCCAGCAGAATGGGGCCAGGGAAAAGCTACACCTTC
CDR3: CASRMGPGKSYTF

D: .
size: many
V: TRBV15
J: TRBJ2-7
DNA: TGTGCCACCAGCAGAGAACCTACCCCCTACTACGAGCAGTACTTC
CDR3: CATSREPTPYYEQYF

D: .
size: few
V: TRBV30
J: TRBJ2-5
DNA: TGTGCCTGGAGTGTACGGGGAGAGACCCAGTACTTC
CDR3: CAWSVRGETQYF

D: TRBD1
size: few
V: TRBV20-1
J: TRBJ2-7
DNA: TGCAGTGCTAGAGACAGGGGGAGCGAGCAGTACTTC
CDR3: CSARDRGSEQYF

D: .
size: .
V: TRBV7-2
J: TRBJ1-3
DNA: TGTGCCAGCAGCGCCCAGGCAGGGACCCGAAGAAACACCATATATTTT
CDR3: CASSAQAGTRRNTIYF

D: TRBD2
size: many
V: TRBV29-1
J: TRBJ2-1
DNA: TGCAGCGTTGAGATAAGAGCGGGGGACGAGCAGTTCTTC
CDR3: CSVEIRAGDEQFF

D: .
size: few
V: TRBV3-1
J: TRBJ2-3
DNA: TGTGCCAGCAGCCAGCAGGGAACAGATACGCAGTATTTT
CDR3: CASSQQGTDTQYF

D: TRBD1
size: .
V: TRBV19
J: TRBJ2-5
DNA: TGTGCCTGTAGTATAAAGTGGACAGGGGTCAACCAAGAGACCCAGTACTTC
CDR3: CACSIKWTGVNQETQYF

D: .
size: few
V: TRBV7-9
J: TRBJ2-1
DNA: TGTGCCAGCAGCTTAGTCCCGGGGAACAATGAGCAGTTCTTC
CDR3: CASSLVPGNNEQFF

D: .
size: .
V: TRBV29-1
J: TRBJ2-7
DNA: TGCAGCGTCCACACAAGCTCCTACGAGCAGTACTTC
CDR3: CSVHTSSYEQYF